A single sample gave rise to the 27 T cell receptor beta chains below, sequenced in a study of cytomegalovirus exposure and HLA in healthy donors. Researchers ran the PCR with 60 Vbeta and 13 Jbeta primers. Generated by immunoSEQ multiplex PCR, the TCRdb table keeps only in-frame clones and is missing some. Among about 43,000 clones, about 60% were seen once, and the ten largest hold about 11%. Sequenced input: PBMCs. Every receptor here comes from a man between 60 and 75 years old in good health and CMV-seropositive.

CDR3 sequence: CASSQSGDNQPQHF. The CDR3 DNA follows: TGTGCCAGCAGCCAATCAGGGGACAATCAGCCCCAGCATTTT. The V gene is TRBV2, the J gene TRBJ1-5; D possibly corresponds to TRBD1 (6 bases). Germline V gene sequence: CDR1 SNHLY, CDR2 FYNNEI. This CDR3 is 14 amino acids long. Trimming removed 6 bases at V and 3 bases at J, with 12 bases between. Variable domain in full (rest from reference TRBV2 and TRBJ1-5): EPEVTQTPSHQVTQMGQEVILRCVPISNHLYFYWYRQILGQKVEFLVSFYNNEISEKSEIFDDQFSVERPDGSNFTLKIRSTKLEDSAMYFCASSQSGDNQPQHFGDGTRLSIL.

The J gene is TRBJ1-4, the V gene TRBV7-2, with TRBD1 matching 9 bases. With V trimmed by 5 bases and J by 3 bases, 4 bases remained unmatched. CDR1 and CDR2 from the germline V gene are SGHTA and FQGNSA. This CDR3 has 15 residues. CDR3 protein: CASSGQGFPNEKLFF. As DNA, the CDR3 is TGTGCCAGCAGCGGACAGGGGTTCCCTAATGAAAAACTGTTTTTT.

This chain links TRBV18 with TRBJ2-3, with a tentative D call TRBD1 (6 bases). Looked up from germline, CDR1 is KGHSH and CDR2 is LQKENI. The CDR3 sequence is 18 residues long. Trimming took 4 bases from V and 8 from J, leaving 28 bases between them. The CDR3 coding sequence is TGTGCCAGCTCACAAACCGGCCTAGACTATGGTTCCAGGGGTACGCAGTATTTT. Encoded protein: CASSQTGLDYGSRGTQYF.

This chain links TRBV18 with TRBJ2-3; 7 nucleotides align to TRBD2. The length of the CDR3 is 15 residues. CDR1 and CDR2 (germline): KGHSH, LQKENI. V shed 6 bases and J 2 bases; nucleotides not matched to a gene: 8. CDR3 amino acids: CASSRTSADTDTQYF. CDR3 bases: TGTGCCAGCTCCCGGACTAGTGCGGACACAGATACGCAGTATTTT.

This chain joins TRBV7-7 and TRBJ1-4; 8 bases match TRBD1. This CDR3 has 16 amino acids. Germline V gene lookup returns CDR1 SSHAT and CDR2 FNYEAQ (reference sequence). V dropped 2 bases and J dropped 4; count of bases not matched to a gene: 6. CDR3 region: CASSLQTGGLNEKLFF. For the CDR3, the DNA is TGTGCCAGCAGCTTACAAACAGGGGGTCTTAATGAAAAACTGTTTTTT.

V is TRBV2 and J is TRBJ2-7; a possible D gene is TRBD1 (6 bases). Germline V gives CDR1 SNHLY, CDR2 FYNNEI. Trimming took 5 bases from V and 6 from J, leaving 17 bases between them. The CDR3 runs 14 residues. The CDR3 DNA reads TGTGCCAGCAGTTCGGACAGAGAGCTTCGCGAGCAGTACTTC. Amino acid sequence: CASSSDRELREQYF.

The rearrangement links TRBV20-1 to TRBJ2-5, with D unclear. Trimming shortened V by 6 bases and J by 4 bases, and 9 bases separated the two germline ends. Germline CDR1 and CDR2: DFQATT and SNEGSKA (reference sequence). The CDR3 covers 11 residues. CDR3 sequence (DNA): TGCAGTGCATCCCCCAGAGAGACCCAGTACTTC. It specifies CSASPRETQYF.

J is TRBJ2-2 and V is TRBV10-2, with 12 bases that match TRBD1. Germline V gene lookup returns CDR1 WSHSY and CDR2 SAAADI. V shed 4 bases and J 6 bases; nucleotides not matched to a gene: 6. The CDR3 has 16 residues. CDR3 in DNA: TGCGCCAGCAGTGGTCCGGGACAGGGGGCGGCCGGGGAGCTGTTTTTT. Translation: CASSGPGQGAAGELFF.

The V call is TRBV6-6, the J call TRBJ1-5; D remains unclear. The germline V gene encodes CDR1 MNHNY and CDR2 SVGAGI (reference sequence). The CDR3 consists of 15 residues. V was trimmed by 0 bases and J by 4 bases, leaving 10 bases between them. This CDR3 is CASSYSAAANQPQHF. CDR3 DNA: TGTGCCAGCAGTTACTCTGCGGCGGCTAATCAGCCCCAGCATTTT.

J is TRBJ2-1 and V is TRBV23-1; D perhaps matches TRBD2 (7 bases). TRBV23-1 is marked as an open reading frame, function uncertain. V gave up 0 bases and J gave up 8 bases, with 14 bases separating them. CDR3 size: 15 residues. In DNA form, the CDR3 reads TGCGCCAGCAGTCAATCGGGGGGGCGCAAGGATGAGCAGTTCTTC. The encoded protein is CASSQSGGRKDEQFF.

This rearrangement joins TRBV7-9 to TRBJ2-3, with a tentative D call TRBD1 (6 bases). CDR1 is SEHNR and CDR2 is FQNEAQ in the germline V gene (reference sequence). V was pared by 6 bases and J by 0 bases, with 10 bases between. There are 14 residues in the CDR3. The DNA of the CDR3 is TGTGCCAGCAGACCGGACAGAAGCACAGATACGCAGTATTTT. Translation gives CASRPDRSTDTQYF.

J is TRBJ1-1 and V is TRBV4-3; tentative D call: TRBD1 (6 bases). The CDR3 is 13 amino acids. The V end was cut by 5 bases, the J end by 4 bases, with 11 bases between. CDR1 is LGHNA and CDR2 is YSLEER in the germline V gene. Written as DNA, the CDR3 is TGCGCCAGCAGCGAGGGGGTCGGCACTGAAGCTTTCTTT. Its translation: CASSEGVGTEAFF.

The chain carries TRBV19 and TRBJ1-1, with a weak D call TRBD1 (5 bases). The CDR3 spans 12 residues. Germline assignment: CDR1 LNHDA and CDR2 SQIVND (reference sequence). Trimming left V 6 bases short and J 1 base short, with 6 bases between. DNA for the CDR3: TGTGCCAGTAGCACAGGGAACACTGAAGCTTTCTTT. Translated: CASSTGNTEAFF.

J is TRBJ2-2 and V is TRBV2, with 9 bases identical to TRBD2. The CDR3 sequence is 15 residues long. Germline loops: CDR1 SNHLY, CDR2 FYNNEI. J lost 4 bases, V lost 3 bases, and 3 bases had no gene match. This CDR3 is CASSESSGATGELFF. CDR3 sequence (DNA): TGTGCCAGCAGTGAGTCTAGCGGGGCCACCGGGGAGCTGTTTTTT. The full variable domain, its missing parts supplied by reference TRBV2 and TRBJ2-2, is EPEVTQTPSHQVTQMGQEVILRCVPISNHLYFYWYRQILGQKVEFLVSFYNNEISEKSEIFDDQFSVERPDGSNFTLKIRSTKLEDSAMYFCASSESSGATGELFFGEGSRLTVL.

The chain recombines TRBV13 with TRBJ2-6; tentatively, D is TRBD1 (6 bases). Germline loops: CDR1 PRHDT, CDR2 FYEKMQ (reference sequence). With 2 bases removed from V and 0 bases from J, the gap between germline ends came to 11 bases. There are 17 residues in the CDR3. The CDR3 protein is CASSLTGSHSGANVLTF. In nucleotides, the CDR3 is TGTGCCAGCAGCTTAACAGGGTCCCACTCTGGGGCCAACGTCCTGACTTTC.

The V call is TRBV19, the J call TRBJ2-7; 9 bases line up with TRBD2. The junction had 3 bases not matched to a gene; V was cut back by 3 bases and J by 6 bases. The CDR3 is 13 amino acids. Per the germline V gene, CDR1 is LNHDA and CDR2 is SQIVND (reference sequence). As DNA, the CDR3 is TGTGCCAGTAGTATGGGGCGGGAGGGCGAGCAGTACTTC. Encoded protein: CASSMGREGEQYF.

The sample holds a few counts of this clone. This chain joins TRBV5-1 and TRBJ2-3, with TRBD2 matching over 8 bases. The CDR3 totals 16 residues. J was trimmed by 4 bases and V by 4 bases; bases with no gene match: 11. Per germline, CDR1 SGHRS and CDR2 YFSETQ. The chain's CDR3 is CASSAGTSWLPDTQYF. In DNA, the CDR3 is TGCGCCAGCAGCGCCGGGACTAGTTGGCTCCCAGATACGCAGTATTTT.

This chain links TRBV18 with TRBJ2-2; tentatively, D is TRBD1 (5 bases). CDR3 length: 16 residues. V lost 2 bases and J 2 bases, leaving 12 bases between the germline ends. Germline V gives CDR1 KGHSH, CDR2 LQKENI. This CDR3 is CASSPEGVLNTGELFF. CDR3 DNA sequence: TGTGCCAGCTCACCAGAAGGGGTGCTTAACACCGGGGAGCTGTTTTTT.

This clone was seen a few times. This chain links TRBV5-1 with TRBJ2-7; D is unresolved. V lost 0 bases and J 5 bases, leaving 15 bases between the germline ends. Germline lookup yields CDR1 SGHRS and CDR2 YFSETQ. The CDR3 spans 15 residues. Here the CDR3 reads CASSLGVAVRNEQYF. CDR3 sequence (DNA): TGCGCCAGCAGCTTGGGGGTTGCCGTCAGGAACGAGCAGTACTTC.

This chain uses TRBV15 with TRBJ2-5, with TRBD2 identical over 12 bases. Unmatched junction bases numbered 11, after V lost 4 bases and J lost 5 bases. This CDR3 spans 17 amino acids. Germline V gene lookup returns CDR1 LNHNV and CDR2 YYDKDF (reference sequence). The chain's CDR3 is CATSTQLAGGRGETQYF. The CDR3 DNA follows: TGTGCCACCAGCACCCAACTAGCGGGAGGTCGGGGGGAGACCCAGTACTTC. Using reference TRBV15 and TRBJ2-5 for the parts outside the CDR3, the full variable domain is DAMVIQNPRYQVTQFGKPVTLSCSQTLNHNVMYWYQQKSSQAPKLLFHYYDKDFNNEADTPDNFQSRRPNTSFCFLDIRSPGLGDTAMYLCATSTQLAGGRGETQYFGPGTRLLVL.

The chain has TRBV20-1 and TRBJ2-5, with D uncertain. Trimming removed 3 bases from V and 7 bases from J, with 9 bases in between. Looked up from germline, CDR1 is DFQATT and CDR2 is SNEGSKA (reference sequence). The CDR3 is 11 residues long. CDR3 in amino acids: CSASSSGTQYF. The CDR3, as DNA: TGCAGTGCTAGTAGCTCTGGGACCCAGTACTTC.

This sequence joins TRBV27 and TRBJ1-1; the D is unclear. Germline CDR1 reads MNHEY; CDR2 reads SMNVEV (reference sequence). V lost 6 bases to trimming and J lost 4 bases, with 9 bases between them. This CDR3 has 12 residues. The CDR3 region has the DNA TGTGCCAGCAGCAGAGGGAGCACTGAAGCTTTCTTT. This encodes CASSRGSTEAFF.

The J gene is TRBJ1-1, the V gene TRBV28, with a possible D match to TRBD1 (5 bases). Germline V gene data show CDR1 as MDHEN and CDR2 as SYDVKM. Trimming removed 5 bases from V and 4 bases from J, with 17 bases in between. CDR3 size: 15 residues. The CDR3 is CASSLAAGLGTEAFF. The CDR3 DNA reads as TGTGCCAGCAGTCTTGCGGCGGGGCTGGGCACTGAAGCTTTCTTT.

This rearrangement joins TRBV27 to TRBJ2-7, with 9 positions matching TRBD2. The CDR3 extends over 13 amino acids. Losses at the gene ends were 8 bases for V and 2 bases for J; bases not matched to a gene: 4. The germline V gene encodes CDR1 MNHEY and CDR2 SMNVEV (reference sequence). The DNA of the CDR3 is TGTGCCAGCGCTAGCGGGACAACCTACGAGCAGTACTTC. Protein product: CASASGTTYEQYF.

This clone has a handful of counts. The chain carries TRBV7-8 and TRBJ1-4; D gene unclear. Trimming removed 3 bases from V and 8 bases from J, with 10 bases in between. The CDR3 spans 13 residues. Germline CDR1 SGHVS, CDR2 FQNEAQ. The CDR3 nucleotides are TGTGCCAGCAGCTTCGGGGTGGGGGAAAAACTGTTTTTT. It encodes CASSFGVGEKLFF.

V usage is TRBV9 and J usage is TRBJ1-5; maybe TRBD1 (5 bases). The CDR3 is 15 residues long. CDR1 and CDR2 from the germline V gene are SGDLS and YYNGEE. V was cut by 0 bases and J by 7 bases, with 14 bases left in between. In DNA form, the CDR3 reads TGTGCCAGCAGCGTAGACGGCAGGGTTGGCCAGCCCCAGCATTTT. This codes for CASSVDGRVGQPQHF.

This clone has a single count. The rearrangement uses TRBV7-9 and TRBJ2-7, with 10 bases that match TRBD1. Per germline, CDR1 SEHNR and CDR2 FQNEAQ (reference sequence). V dropped 5 bases and J dropped 6; count of bases not matched to a gene: 4. The CDR3 covers 13 residues. CDR3: CASSGQGGREQYF. For the CDR3, the DNA is TGTGCCAGCAGCGGACAGGGGGGACGCGAGCAGTACTTC.